Listed here are 13 T cell receptor beta chains from one sample, sequenced in a study of beta chain features in type 1 diabetes. Regarding the study as a whole: In all four CD4+ subsets, TCRB CDR3 length was significantly, moderately reduced in type 1 diabetes.

These receptors' targets are unknown. The isolated RNA, all of it, was reverse transcribed, so expressed TCRB transcripts were what got sequenced. TCRdb's copy holds only in-frame clones and misses some; the assay was immunoSEQ multiplex PCR. The sample includes some 190,000 clones, approximately 7.8% of them seen just once. The specimen was central memory CD4+ T cells from blood. The source of these receptors is a woman aged 40 to 50 with type 1 diabetes.

The chain recombines TRBV7-2 with TRBJ1-6, with D unresolved. This CDR3 region has 14 residues. V shed 6 bases and J shed 5 bases, with 11 bases lying between them. Germline lookup yields CDR1 SGHTA and CDR2 FQGNSA. The CDR3 loop reads CASSGRLNNSPLHF. CDR3 nucleotide sequence: TGTGCCAGCAGTGGGCGACTAAATAATTCACCCCTCCACTTT.

The genes are TRBV7-3 and TRBJ1-1; TRBD1 matches at 9 bases. The CDR3 is 15 residues long. Losses at the gene ends were 5 bases for V and 1 base for J; bases not matched to a gene: 5. Germline CDR1 reads SGHTA; CDR2 reads FQGTGA. CDR3 DNA sequence: TGTGCCAGCAGCGCCACAGGGGGCAAGAACACTGAAGCTTTCTTT. It specifies CASSATGGKNTEAFF.

This clone was counted only a few times. This chain uses TRBV28 with TRBJ2-5; tentative D call: TRBD1 (6 bases). The germline V and J ends were trimmed by 1 base and 5 bases, with 11 bases remaining between them. There are 14 residues in the CDR3. Germline V CDR1 and CDR2: MDHEN, SYDVKM. In DNA form, the CDR3 reads TGTGCCAGCAGTTTATCCGCCCAGGGGGAGACCCAGTACTTC. It encodes CASSLSAQGETQYF.

This rearrangement joins TRBV7-3 to TRBJ2-2, with D unclear. The germline CDR1 and CDR2 sequences are SGHTA and FQGTGA. Trimming removed 3 bases at V and 5 bases at J, with 4 bases between. CDR3 length: 12 residues. The CDR3 sequence: CASSFGTGELFF. DNA of the CDR3: TGTGCCAGCAGCTTCGGGACCGGGGAGCTGTTTTTT.

The chain combines TRBV5-1 with TRBJ2-1, with 11 bases that match TRBD1. Germline CDR1 SGHRS, CDR2 YFSETQ. The V gene end was trimmed by 5 bases and the J gene end by 8 bases; junction bases not matched to a gene: 9. This CDR3 is built from 15 residues. CDR3 nucleotide sequence: TGCGCCAGCAGTTACGGACAGGGGGCAGCCGATGAGCAGTTCTTC. Translation: CASSYGQGAADEQFF.

The J gene is TRBJ2-7, the V gene TRBV5-1, with a weak D call TRBD1 (6 bases). This CDR3 is built from 11 residues. Germline V gives CDR1 SGHRS, CDR2 YFSETQ. Trimming took off 8 bases at V and 4 bases at J, with 10 bases between the two ends. The CDR3 nucleotides are TGCGCCAGTAGACAGGAGTACGAGCAGTACTTC. It codes for CASRQEYEQYF.

V gene TRBV27 combines with J gene TRBJ1-3; D is uncertain. This CDR3 has 14 amino acids. Trimming stripped 8 bases from V and 2 bases from J, with 13 bases between. CDR1 and CDR2 from the germline V gene are MNHEY and SMNVEV (reference sequence). In nucleotides, the CDR3 is TGTGCCAGCCGAGGAGTGTTGACTGGAAACACCATATATTTT. This encodes CASRGVLTGNTIYF.

A few counts support this clone. The identical CDR3 is also encoded by other nucleotide sequences in the sample. The CDR3 reads CASSQDPRETQYF. The CDR3 DNA reads TGCGCCAGCAGCCAAGACCCGAGAGAGACCCAGTACTTC. The chain combines TRBV4-3 with TRBJ2-5; D is unresolved. V was trimmed by 0 bases and J by 4 bases, leaving 6 bases between them. Germline V gene lookup returns CDR1 LGHNA and CDR2 YSLEER. The CDR3 has 13 residues.

The chain carries TRBV5-1 and TRBJ2-6; no firm D call. V dropped 0 bases and J dropped 18 bases, with 10 bases sitting between them. Germline V lookup: CDR1 SGHRS, CDR2 YFSETQ. This CDR3 has 11 residues. CDR3 protein: CASSLGADTTF. The CDR3 DNA reads TGCGCCAGCAGCTTGGGCGCTGACACGACTTTC.

The V call is TRBV7-2, the J call TRBJ1-2; TRBD1 agrees at 8 bases. The CDR3 spans 13 residues. V trimming: 4 bases; J trimming: 14 bases; junction bases outside the gene matches: 12. The germline CDR1 and CDR2 sequences are SGHTA and FQGNSA. For the CDR3, the DNA is TGTGCCAGCAGCTCCGGGACAGGCGCCGAGTTAACCTTC. As protein: CASSSGTGAELTF.

V gene TRBV5-1 combines with J gene TRBJ2-5; D is unresolved. Germline V gives CDR1 SGHRS, CDR2 YFSETQ. The V and J ends lost 3 bases and 0 bases respectively, with 12 bases between them. This CDR3 has 15 residues. CDR3: CASSSGASNQETQYF. CDR3 nucleotides: TGCGCCAGCAGCTCCGGAGCCTCAAACCAAGAGACCCAGTACTTC. The variable domain in full, with the rest retrieved from reference TRBV5-1 and TRBJ2-5, is KAGVTQTPRYLIKTRGQQVTLSCSPISGHRSVSWYQQTPGQGLQFLFEYFSETQRNKGNFPGRFSGRQFSNSRSEMNVSTLELGDSALYLCASSSGASNQETQYFGPGTRLLVL.

This clone has at least ten counts. The rearrangement links TRBV9 to TRBJ2-5; 8 bases agree with TRBD2. CDR3 length: 15 residues. V gave up 4 bases and J gave up 5 bases; unmatched junction bases: 10. The V gene's germline CDR1 is SGDLS and CDR2 YYNGEE. Here the CDR3 reads CASSFSGTREETQYF. The CDR3 DNA reads as TGTGCCAGCAGCTTCAGCGGGACTAGGGAGGAGACCCAGTACTTC.

This chain uses TRBV4-1 with TRBJ2-5; a weak D match, TRBD1 (7 bases). The CDR3 loop spans 15 amino acids. Trimming shortened V by 2 bases and J by 4 bases, and 14 bases separated the two germline ends. Germline V lookup: CDR1 MGHRA, CDR2 YSYEKL. CDR3 residues: CASSQRAQGGETQYF. Written as DNA, the CDR3 is TGCGCCAGCAGCCAAAGGGCCCAGGGGGGAGAGACCCAGTACTTC.